This TCR beta chain was sequenced in a study of OX40 agonist ivuxolimab in advanced cancers. Background on the study: A mean age of around 63 years, range roughly 23 to 85, was recorded, and approximately 85% were male.

The CDR3 runs to 16 residues. Trimming stripped 0 bases from V and 2 bases from J, with 12 bases between. Germline V gene data show CDR1 as MNHEY and CDR2 as SVGAGI. The repertoire was sequenced with immunoSEQ multiplex PCR; TCRdb's copy has only in-frame clones and lacks some. Of about 57,000 clones in the sample, around 86% are singletons; the top ten hold 0.3% to 0.4%. Enrollment shut out patients with autoimmune disease history or systemic immunosuppression. This specimen consisted of CD4+ or CD8+ T cells sorted from blood, obtained in a trial of the OX40 agonist ivuxolimab. The chain uses TRBV6-5 and TRBJ2-3; D not certain. This clonotype originated in an adult with an advanced solid tumor such as melanoma, head and neck, liver or kidney cancer. Here the CDR3 reads CASSYSMYGNTDTQYF. Here the CDR3 DNA reads TGTGCCAGCAGTTACTCGATGTACGGTAACACAGATACGCAGTATTTT.